Sequencing of this T cell receptor beta chain was carried out in a study of T cells in Graves' hyperthyroidism and ophthalmopathy. This CDR3 is built from 14 residues. The germline CDR1 and CDR2 sequences are DFQATT and SNEGSKA (reference sequence). V was shortened by 1 base and J by 0 bases, with 10 bases between the two germline ends. Regions amplified from RNA transcripts were the TCR beta CDR3 regions. The HTBI primer set served for first-round RT-PCR of the TCR CDR3. TCRdb redid the calling of the multiplex PCR reads with MiXCR, one entry per CDR3 protein. The top ten clones hold 34% of a sample with over 300,000 distinct CDR3 sequences, 12% to 15% of them seen once. This clonotype was picked up a small number of times. Fresh peripheral blood, more than 8 ml of it, supplied the PBMCs.

This clonotype was obtained from a woman in her thirties or forties with Graves' ophthalmopathy. The sequenced sample consisted of blood. The chain joins TRBV20-1 to TRBJ2-7; perhaps TRBD1 as D (5 bases). The DNA of the CDR3 is TGCAGTGCTAGAGTAGACAGCGCCTCCTACGAGCAGTACTTC. Translated: CSARVDSASYEQYF.